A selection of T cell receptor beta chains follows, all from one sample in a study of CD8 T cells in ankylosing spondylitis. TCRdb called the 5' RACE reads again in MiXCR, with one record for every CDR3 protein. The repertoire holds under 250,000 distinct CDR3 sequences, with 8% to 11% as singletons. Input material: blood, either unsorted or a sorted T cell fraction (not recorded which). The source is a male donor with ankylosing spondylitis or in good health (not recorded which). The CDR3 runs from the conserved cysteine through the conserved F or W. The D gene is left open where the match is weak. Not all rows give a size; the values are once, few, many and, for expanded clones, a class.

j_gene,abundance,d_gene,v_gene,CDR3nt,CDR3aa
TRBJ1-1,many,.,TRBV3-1,TGTGCCAGCAGCCAACACCTTACTCTGAACACTGAAGCTTTCTTT,CASSQHLTLNTEAFF
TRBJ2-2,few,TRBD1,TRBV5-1,TGCGCCAGCAGGTCGGGACAGAGATTTAGAGATTCGAACAGCACCGGGGAGCTGTTTTTT,CASRSGQRFRDSNSTGELFF
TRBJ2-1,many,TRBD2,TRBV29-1,TGCAGCGCCGAACTGCTAGCGGGGAATGAGCAGTTCTTC,CSAELLAGNEQFF
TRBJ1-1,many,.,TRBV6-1,TGTGCCAGCCAGCGGAACACTGAAGCTTTCTTT,CASQRNTEAFF
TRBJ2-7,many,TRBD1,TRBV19,TGTGCCAGTAGCTTACAGGGGGCATCCTACGAGCAGTACTTC,CASSLQGASYEQYF
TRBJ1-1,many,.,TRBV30,TGTGCCTGGAGGGCTGTGGGGGACACTGAAGCTTTCTTT,CAWRAVGDTEAFF
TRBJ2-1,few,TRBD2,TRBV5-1,TGCGCCAGCAGACCCGGGGTAGCGGGCTACAATGAGCAGTTCTTC,CASRPGVAGYNEQFF
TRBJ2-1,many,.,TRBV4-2,TGTGCCAGCAGCCAAGAATCAGGGGAGGATGAGCAGTTCTTC,CASSQESGEDEQFF
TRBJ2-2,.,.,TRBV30,TGTGCCTGGAGTCCCCACAACACCGGGGAGCTGTTTTTT,CAWSPHNTGELFF
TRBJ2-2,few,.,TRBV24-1,TGTGCCACCAGTGGAGGACGGGAGCTGTTTTTT,CATSGGRELFF
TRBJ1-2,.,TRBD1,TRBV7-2,TGTGCCAGCAGACCTACATCGACAGGGGGTCTCTATGGCTACACCTTC,CASRPTSTGGLYGYTF
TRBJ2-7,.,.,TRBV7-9,TGTGCCAGCAGCTTCCAGGGAAATCTTCGGGAGCAGTACTTC,CASSFQGNLREQYF
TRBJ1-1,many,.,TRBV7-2,TGTGCCAGCAGCTTAGTGTGGGGCGGGACTGAAGCTTTCTTT,CASSLVWGGTEAFF
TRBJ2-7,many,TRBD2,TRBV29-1,TGCAGCGGGGTCACTAGCGGGGATGGTTACGAGCAGTACTTC,CSGVTSGDGYEQYF
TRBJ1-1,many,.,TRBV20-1,TGCAGTGCCGATCCCATAAACACTGAAGCTTTCTTT,CSADPINTEAFF
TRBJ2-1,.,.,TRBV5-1,TGCGCCAGCAGCCTGACCGGGACATCCGGTGGTGAGCAGTTCTTC,CASSLTGTSGGEQFF
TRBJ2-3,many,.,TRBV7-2,TGTGCCAGCAGCTTAGGGGGGCTCGTGAAAACAGATACGCAGTATTTT,CASSLGGLVKTDTQYF
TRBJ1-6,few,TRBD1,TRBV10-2,TGCGCCAGCGTGGGACAGGGGAAGAATTCACCCCTCCACTTT,CASVGQGKNSPLHF
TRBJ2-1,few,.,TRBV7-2,TGTGCCAGCAGGCCCGATTCGGCCTTCCCTGCAGTTTCTGAGCAGTTCTTC,CASRPDSAFPAVSEQFF
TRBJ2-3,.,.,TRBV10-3,TGTGCCATCAGCCTCTCCGAAGATACGCAGTATTTT,CAISLSEDTQYF
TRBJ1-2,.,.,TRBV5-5,TGTGCCAGCAGATTGCTGAACTATGGCTACACCTTC,CASRLLNYGYTF
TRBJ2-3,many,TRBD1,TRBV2,TGTGCCAGCAGTGAGGACAGGGTGGCAGATACGCAGTATTTT,CASSEDRVADTQYF
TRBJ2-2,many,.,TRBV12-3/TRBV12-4,TGTGCCAGCAAACAGGGAGTCGAGTACACCGGGGAGCTGTTTTTT,CASKQGVEYTGELFF
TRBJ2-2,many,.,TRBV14,TGTGCCAGCAGCCAAGATATCGCGAGGAGGTCAGACATAGCGAGTCCGAACACCGGGGAGCTGTTTTTT,CASSQDIARRSDIASPNTGELFF
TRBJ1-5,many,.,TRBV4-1,TGCGCCAGCAGCCAAGAATCCTGGCAGCCCCAGCATTTT,CASSQESWQPQHF
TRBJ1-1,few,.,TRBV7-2,TGTGCCAGCAGCTTAGCGTTGGGAACTGAAGCTTTCTTT,CASSLALGTEAFF